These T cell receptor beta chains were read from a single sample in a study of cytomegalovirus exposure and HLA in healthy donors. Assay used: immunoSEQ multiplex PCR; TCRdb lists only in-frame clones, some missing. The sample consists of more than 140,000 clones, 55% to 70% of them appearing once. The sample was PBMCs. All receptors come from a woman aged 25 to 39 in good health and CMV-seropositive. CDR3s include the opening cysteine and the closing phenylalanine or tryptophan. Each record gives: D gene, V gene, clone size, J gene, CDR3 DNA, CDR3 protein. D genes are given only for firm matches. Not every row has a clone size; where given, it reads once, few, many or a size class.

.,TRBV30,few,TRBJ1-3,TGTGCCTGGGCAGGTTACTCTGGAAACACCATATATTTT,CAWAGYSGNTIYF
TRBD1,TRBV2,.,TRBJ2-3,TGTGCCAGCATCACCCGGACAGGGGGATCAGATACGCAGTATTTT,CASITRTGGSDTQYF
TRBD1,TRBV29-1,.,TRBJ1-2,TGCAGCGCGGGGACAGGCTATGGCTACACCTTC,CSAGTGYGYTF
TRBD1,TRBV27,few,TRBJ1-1,TGTGCCAGCAGTTTGCCGGGCAGGGGGGCTTTCTTT,CASSLPGRGAFF
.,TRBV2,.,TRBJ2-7,TGTGCCAGCGGGAGGGAGCAGTACTTC,CASGREQYF
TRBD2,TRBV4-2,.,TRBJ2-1,TGTGCCAGCAGCCAAGACCCCGAGGCGGGGGGGTCTGAGCAGTTCTTC,CASSQDPEAGGSEQFF
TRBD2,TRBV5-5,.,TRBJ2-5,TGTGCCAGCAGCCGGGTATCGGGGGGCCAAGAGACCCAGTACTTC,CASSRVSGGQETQYF
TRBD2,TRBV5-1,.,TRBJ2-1,TGCGCCAGCAGCTCCACCGGGACTAGCGGTCATGAGCAGTTCTTC,CASSSTGTSGHEQFF
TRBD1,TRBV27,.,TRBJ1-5,TGTGCCAGTTCTCCGGGACAGGGTATCAATCAGCCCCAGCATTTT,CASSPGQGINQPQHF
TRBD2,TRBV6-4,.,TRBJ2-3,TGTGCCAGCAGTGCGCGGCGGGGGGCCGATACGCAGTATTTT,CASSARRGADTQYF
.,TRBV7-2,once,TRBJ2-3,TGTGCCAGCAGCCCGGATCCAGCGGACGTTTGGGCGCAGTATTTT,CASSPDPADVWAQYF
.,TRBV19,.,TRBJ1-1,TGTGCCAGTAGTATGAAAAGACGACTCACGAACACTGAAGCTTTCTTT,CASSMKRRLTNTEAFF
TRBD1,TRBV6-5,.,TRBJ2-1,TGTGCCAGCAGCCTAACCGGGACAGGGAGAGTAGGGCAGTTCTTC,CASSLTGTGRVGQFF
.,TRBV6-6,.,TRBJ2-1,TGTGCCAGCAGTTACTCCGACAATGAGCAGTTCTTC,CASSYSDNEQFF
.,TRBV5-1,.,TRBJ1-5,TGCGCCAGCAGCTTGGGACAGAATCAGCCCCAGCATTTT,CASSLGQNQPQHF
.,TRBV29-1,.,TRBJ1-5,TGCAGCGTTTCAACCGGGGCCCGGGGGAATCAGCCCCAGCATTTT,CSVSTGARGNQPQHF
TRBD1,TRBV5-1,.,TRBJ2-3,TGCGCCAGCAGCTCCGGGGACAGGGTGGATACGCAGTATTTT,CASSSGDRVDTQYF
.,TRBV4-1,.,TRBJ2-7,TGCGCCAGCAGCCAAGAGGAGGGGCTGTACGAGCAGTACTTC,CASSQEEGLYEQYF
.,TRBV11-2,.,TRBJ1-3,TGTGCCAGCGGATTACCGGGAGGAAACACCATATATTTT,CASGLPGGNTIYF
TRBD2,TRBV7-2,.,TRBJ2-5,TGTGCCAGCAGCAAGGACGGACTAGCGCTCCAAGAGACCCAGTACTTC,CASSKDGLALQETQYF
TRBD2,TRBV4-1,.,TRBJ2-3,TGCGCCAGCAGCCCACTAGCGGGGGGGCCAAATACGCAGTATTTT,CASSPLAGGPNTQYF
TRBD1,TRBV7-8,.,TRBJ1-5,TGTGCCAGCAGCTGGAATCCGGGACAGGGGGCTGAGGAGCCCCAGCATTTT,CASSWNPGQGAEEPQHF
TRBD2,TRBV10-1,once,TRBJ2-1,TGCGCCAGCAGTGATGAGACTAGCGGTTACAATGAGCAGTTCTTC,CASSDETSGYNEQFF
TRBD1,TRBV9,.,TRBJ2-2,TGTGCCAGGGACGGGACAGGCCGAATTCGCTACACCGGGGAGCTGTTTTTT,CARDGTGRIRYTGELFF
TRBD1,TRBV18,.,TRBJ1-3,TGTGCCAGCTCACAGAGGACAGGGGGAGGAAACACCATATATTTT,CASSQRTGGGNTIYF
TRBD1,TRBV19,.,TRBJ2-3,TGTGCCAGTAGTAAGGGAACACAGGGGGCAGGGACAGATACGCAGTATTTT,CASSKGTQGAGTDTQYF
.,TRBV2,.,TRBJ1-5,TGTGCCAGCAGCGGTGAGGGCAATCAGCCCCAGCATTTT,CASSGEGNQPQHF
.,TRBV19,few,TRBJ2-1,TGTGCCAGTAGTATGGTAACAAATGAGCAGTTCTTC,CASSMVTNEQFF
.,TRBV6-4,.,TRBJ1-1,TGTGCCAGCAGTGTTGGGGGGGGTGGCACTGAAGCTTTCTTT,CASSVGGGGTEAFF
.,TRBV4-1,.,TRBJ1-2,TGCGCCAGCAGCCACTCACCGGGGGTAGGTGGCTACACCTTC,CASSHSPGVGGYTF
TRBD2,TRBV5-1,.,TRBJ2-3,TGCGCCAGCAGCTTGGAGCGGGAACAAGATACGCAGTATTTT,CASSLEREQDTQYF
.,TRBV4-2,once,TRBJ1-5,TGTGCCAGCAGCCAAGAGGGACATTTGGACCAGCCCCAGCATTTT,CASSQEGHLDQPQHF
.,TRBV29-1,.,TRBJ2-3,TGCAGCGGGGAGGGGGGGGCAGATACGCAGTATTTT,CSGEGGADTQYF
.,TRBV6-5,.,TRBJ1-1,TGTGCCAGCAGTTACCTGAGGGAAACTGAAGCTTTCTTT,CASSYLRETEAFF
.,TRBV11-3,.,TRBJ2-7,TGTGCCAGCAGCCCGCCCAGGGATAACGCCTACGAGCAGTACTTC,CASSPPRDNAYEQYF
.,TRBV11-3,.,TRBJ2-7,TGTGCCAGCAGCTTATCAGGCCTAACCTACGAGCAGTACTTC,CASSLSGLTYEQYF
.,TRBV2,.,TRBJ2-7,TGTGCCAGCAGTGAAGCGCTTCCGGCAGGAAGCCTTTACGAGCAGTACTTC,CASSEALPAGSLYEQYF
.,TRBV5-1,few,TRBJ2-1,TGCGCCAGCAGCTTCCGGCAGGGATCCTACAATGAGCAGTTCTTC,CASSFRQGSYNEQFF
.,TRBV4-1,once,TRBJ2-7,TGCGCCAGCAGCCAAGTCTCTTCGGCCGGGGAGCAGTACTTC,CASSQVSSAGEQYF
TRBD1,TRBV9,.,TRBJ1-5,TGTGCCAGCGATTCGGGACAGGGCAATCAGCCCCAGCATTTT,CASDSGQGNQPQHF
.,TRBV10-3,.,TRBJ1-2,TGTGCCATCAGTGGGGGCAGGGAGGATGGCTACACCTTC,CAISGGREDGYTF
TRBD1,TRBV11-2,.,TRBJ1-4,TGTGCCAGCAGCGAGGGACAGGGGACTAATGAAAAACTGTTTTTT,CASSEGQGTNEKLFF
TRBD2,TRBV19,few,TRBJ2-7,TGTGCCAGTAGTATCGGTAGCGGGAGTTCCTACGAGCAGTACTTC,CASSIGSGSSYEQYF
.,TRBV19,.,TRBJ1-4,TGTGCCAGCCGCCCGGGGGAGGGAAATGAAAAACTGTTTTTT,CASRPGEGNEKLFF
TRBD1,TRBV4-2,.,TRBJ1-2,TGTGCCAGCAGCCAAGATCCAAGAGGAGGACAGGGGGTAAGAGTCGACTATGGCTACACCTTC,CASSQDPRGGQGVRVDYGYTF
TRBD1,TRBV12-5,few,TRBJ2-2,TGTGCTAGTGGCTTGGACCGACAGGGCGGGGAGCTGTTTTTT,CASGLDRQGGELFF
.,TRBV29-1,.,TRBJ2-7,TGCAGCGTTGACCTGGGGCAGTCCTACGAGCAGTACTTC,CSVDLGQSYEQYF
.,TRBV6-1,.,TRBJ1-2,TGTGCCAGCAGTGAGGGTCTGTCAACTAGCTATGGCTACACCTTC,CASSEGLSTSYGYTF
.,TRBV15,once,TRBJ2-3,TGTGCCACCAGCAGCGCGGGATCAGCAGATACGCAGTATTTT,CATSSAGSADTQYF
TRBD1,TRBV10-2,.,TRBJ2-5,TGCGCCAGCAGGTTAGGACAGGGGGTCTTTGAGACCCAGTACTTC,CASRLGQGVFETQYF
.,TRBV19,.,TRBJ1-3,TGTGCCTGCTATGTCGTGGGGCGAAACACCATATATTTT,CACYVVGRNTIYF
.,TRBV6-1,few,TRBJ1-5,TGTGCCAGCAGAGACTCCCTGCCCAATCAGCCCCAGCATTTT,CASRDSLPNQPQHF
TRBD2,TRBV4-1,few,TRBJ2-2,TGCGCCAGCAGCCAGCCCAGGACTAGCGGAGGCGGGGAGCTGTTTTTT,CASSQPRTSGGGELFF
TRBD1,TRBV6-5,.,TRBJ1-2,TGTGCCAGCAGTTACGAGAGGGGGCATGGCTACACCTTC,CASSYERGHGYTF
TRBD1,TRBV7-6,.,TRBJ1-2,TGTGCCAGCAGCTCAGGACAGGGGGGGTATGGCTACACCTTC,CASSSGQGGYGYTF